These 14 T cell receptor beta chains came from one sample sequenced in a study of post-analysis software for immune sequencing data. No antigen has been assigned to these receptors. Study-level results: Controls showed lower frequencies than patients for roughly five TRBV segments, and TRBV5-6, TRBV5-1 and TRBV20-1 were among these.

Libraries were made from TCR beta cDNA, and they carried unique molecular identifiers. TCRdb fed the PCR reads into MiXCR, producing one record per CDR3 protein. The table includes roughly 800,000 distinct CDR3 sequences, roughly 29% detected once. The specimen sequenced was blood. These receptors originate from a girl between 5 and 17 years old with multiple sclerosis.

The chain combines TRBV20-1 with TRBJ2-5; tentative D call: TRBD1 (6 bases). Germline V gene sequence: CDR1 DFQATT, CDR2 SNEGSKA (reference sequence). This CDR3 is built from 15 residues. Trimming removed 0 bases from V and 5 bases from J, with 16 bases in between. Here the CDR3 DNA reads TGCAGTGCTAGAGACGGTGCCAGGGGTAAGGAGACCCAGTACTTC. Protein sequence: CSARDGARGKETQYF.

This clonotype was found a few times. V usage is TRBV7-9 and J usage is TRBJ2-1; perhaps D is TRBD1 or TRBD2 (5 bases each). The V gene's germline CDR1 is SEHNR and CDR2 FQNEAQ (reference sequence). The CDR3 runs to 14 residues. V gave up 5 bases and J gave up 5 bases, with 13 bases separating them. CDR3 protein: CASSGRGRNNEQFF. The CDR3 DNA reads as TGTGCCAGCAGCGGACGGGGCAGGAACAATGAGCAGTTCTTC. Filled out from reference TRBV7-9 and TRBJ2-1, the complete variable domain reads DTGVSQNPRHKITKRGQNVTFRCDPISEHNRLYWYRQTLGQGPEFLTYFQNEAQLEKSRLLSDRFSAERPKGSFSTLEIQRTEQGDSAMYLCASSGRGRNNEQFFGPGTRLTVL.

This clonotype was counted between two and nine times. The chain couples TRBV18 to TRBJ2-7, with D perhaps being TRBD1 or TRBD2 (6 bases each). Germline V gene data show CDR1 as KGHSH and CDR2 as LQKENI. There are 15 residues in the CDR3. V was trimmed by 6 bases and J by 0 bases, leaving 15 bases between them. The CDR3 sequence is CASSRGPASSYEQYF. Written as DNA, the CDR3 is TGTGCCAGCTCCCGGGGGCCAGCGAGCTCCTACGAGCAGTACTTC. The variable domain in full, completed from reference TRBV18 and TRBJ2-7, reads NAGVMQNPRHLVRRRGQEARLRCSPMKGHSHVYWYRQLPEEGLKFMVYLQKENIIDESGMPKERFSAEFPKEGPSILRIQQVVRGDSAAYFCASSRGPASSYEQYFGPGTRLTVT.

The chain employs TRBV6-5 and TRBJ2-7; 9 bases map to TRBD2. Trimming cost V 6 bases and J 2 bases; bases outside gene matches: 8. Germline V gene sequence: CDR1 MNHEY, CDR2 SVGAGI. This CDR3 spans 15 amino acids. Here the CDR3 DNA reads TGTGCCAGCAGCTCCTCGGGACTAGCCACCTACGAGCAGTACTTC. Amino acids: CASSSSGLATYEQYF.

The rearrangement links TRBV7-2 to TRBJ2-1; D tentatively reads TRBD1 or TRBD2 (5 bases each). CDR1 is SGHTA and CDR2 is FQGNSA in the germline V gene. The CDR3 runs 15 residues. V shed 3 bases and J shed 7 bases, with 16 bases lying between them. The CDR3 protein is CASSLNGLWGNEQFF. The CDR3 DNA reads TGTGCCAGCAGCTTGAACGGCCTCTGGGGGAATGAGCAGTTCTTC.

This chain uses TRBV11-2 with TRBJ2-3; 13 bases match TRBD2. Per germline, CDR1 SGHAT and CDR2 FQNNGV. The CDR3 has 14 residues. Trimming took 8 bases from V and 5 from J; bases not matched to a gene: 4. CDR3 protein: CASGRTSGGDTQYF. The CDR3 DNA reads as TGTGCCAGCGGACGGACTAGCGGGGGAGATACGCAGTATTTT. Combining the CDR3 with reference TRBV11-2 and TRBJ2-3 gives the whole variable domain EAGVAQSPRYKIIEKRQSVAFWCNPISGHATLYWYQQILGQGPKLLIQFQNNGVVDDSQLPKDRFSAERLKGVDSTLKIQPAKLEDSAVYLCASGRTSGGDTQYFGPGTRLTVL.

The chain has TRBV7-9 and TRBJ2-2; D might be TRBD1 (7 bases). Looked up from germline, CDR1 is SEHNR and CDR2 is FQNEAQ (reference sequence). This CDR3 has 14 amino acids. With 11 bases removed from V and 4 bases from J, the gap between germline ends came to 17 bases. In DNA form, the CDR3 reads TGTGCCTCCGAGGAGGGGGCGCGCACCGGGGAGCTGTTTTTT. Protein: CASEEGARTGELFF.

This clonotype was detected a few times. V is TRBV5-1 and J is TRBJ2-5; D is possibly TRBD2 (6 bases). The CDR3 contains 15 residues. Germline-derived CDR1 and CDR2 are SGHRS and YFSETQ. Trimming removed 4 bases at V and 4 bases at J, with 17 bases between. The CDR3 DNA reads as TGCGCCAGCAGCCCGGAGGGGCGACCCGGAGAGACCCAGTACTTC. Its translation: CASSPEGRPGETQYF.

This chain joins TRBV18 and TRBJ2-3; D not resolved. CDR1 is KGHSH, CDR2 LQKENI, per germline. Trimming took off 0 bases at V and 4 bases at J, with 8 bases between the two ends. This CDR3 has 14 amino acids. The CDR3 DNA is TGTGCCAGCTCACCACCTAGCCCGGCAGATACGCAGTATTTT. Its translation is CASSPPSPADTQYF.

This clonotype was seen just once. This chain connects TRBV20-1 to TRBJ1-1; D unresolved. Per the germline V gene, CDR1 is DFQATT and CDR2 is SNEGSKA (reference sequence). The CDR3 length is 10 residues. Trimming pared 2 bases from V and 5 bases from J, leaving 3 bases between. For the CDR3, the DNA is TGCAGTGCTAGACAGACTGAAGCTTTCTTT. Its protein is CSARQTEAFF.

This clonotype turned up a few times. This rearrangement joins TRBV27 to TRBJ2-3; perhaps TRBD1 as D (5 bases). V lost 3 bases and J lost 6, with 10 bases in between. CDR3 size: 13 residues. The germline gives CDR1 MNHEY, CDR2 SMNVEV (reference sequence). The CDR3 coding sequence is TGTGCCAGCAGTTTGGTAGGGGTTGATACGCAGTATTTT. This gives the protein CASSLVGVDTQYF.

About this clonotype itself: The germline gene is not matched at one end of the junction; a read error may be the cause. The rearrangement links TRBV5-1 to TRBJ1-1; the D is unclear. This CDR3 contains 13 residues. The germline V gene encodes CDR1 SGHRS and CDR2 YFSETQ. CDR3 amino acids: CASSLGMNTGAFF. The CDR3 DNA reads as TGCGCCAGCAGCTTGGGCATGAACACTGGAGCTTTCTTT.

This clonotype was seen a handful of times. The V call is TRBV10-3, the J call TRBJ2-7; TRBD1 agrees at 10 bases. Looked up from germline, CDR1 is ENHRY and CDR2 is SYGVKD. J gave up 2 bases and V 6 bases, and 7 bases lay outside the gene matches. This CDR3 comprises 15 residues. In DNA, the CDR3 is TGTGCCATCAGAGAAGCCGGGACAGGGGCCTACGAGCAGTACTTC. Encoded protein: CAIREAGTGAYEQYF.

This clonotype was detected a few times. The J gene is TRBJ2-1, the V gene TRBV6-5; tentatively, D is TRBD1 or TRBD2 (6 bases each). V lost 4 bases and J 3 bases, leaving 16 bases between the germline ends. CDR3 length equals 16 residues. Germline V gene sequence: CDR1 MNHEY, CDR2 SVGAGI. The CDR3 DNA reads TGTGCCAGCAGTTGGTTGGGCAGGGGAGGCTACAATGAGCAGTTCTTC. Its protein is CASSWLGRGGYNEQFF.